The clone carrying this T cell receptor beta chain has just a few counts. Its cognate antigen is unknown. The sample belongs to a study of identical twins. Whole-study results and caveats: Cross-sectional statistics underpinned the conclusions; the same donors were not followed. Twin sharing of out-of-frame TCR alpha was underestimated by models in monozygotic pairs.

TCRdb reprocessed the 5' RACE reads with MiXCR, giving one entry per CDR3 protein. The sample has around 500,000 distinct CDR3 sequences; 13% to 15% are singletons. The V gene's germline CDR1 is SQVTM and CDR2 ANQGSEA. Trimming took 3 bases from V and 0 from J, leaving 7 bases between them. The CDR3 loop spans 13 amino acids. A further study also used this sample, focusing on yellow fever vaccine responses in identical twins. Per that paper: After vaccination, twins' T cell response reportedly seemed partly convergent, partly personalized.

The chain combines TRBV29-1 with TRBJ2-3; no definite D call. Sequenced: CD4+ T cells sorted from blood. This clonotype was obtained from a woman aged 18 to 35 in good health. CDR3 sequence: CSVDTTSTDTQYF. The DNA of the CDR3 is TGCAGCGTTGACACAACTAGCACAGATACGCAGTATTTT.